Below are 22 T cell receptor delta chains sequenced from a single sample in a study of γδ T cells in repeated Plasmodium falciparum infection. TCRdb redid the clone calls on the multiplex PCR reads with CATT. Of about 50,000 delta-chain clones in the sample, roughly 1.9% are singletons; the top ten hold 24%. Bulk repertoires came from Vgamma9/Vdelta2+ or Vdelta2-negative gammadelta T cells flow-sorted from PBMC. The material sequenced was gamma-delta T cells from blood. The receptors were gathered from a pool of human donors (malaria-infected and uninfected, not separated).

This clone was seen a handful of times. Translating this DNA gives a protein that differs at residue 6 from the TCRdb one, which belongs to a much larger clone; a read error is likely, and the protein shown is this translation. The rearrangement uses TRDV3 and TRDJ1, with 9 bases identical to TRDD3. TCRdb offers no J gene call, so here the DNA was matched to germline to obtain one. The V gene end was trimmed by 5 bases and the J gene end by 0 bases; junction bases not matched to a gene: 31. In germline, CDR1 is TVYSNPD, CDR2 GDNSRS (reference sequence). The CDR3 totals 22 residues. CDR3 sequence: CALPRRPSGLGIRVWYTDKLIF. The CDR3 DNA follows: TGTGCCCTCCCGCGGAGACCTTCCGGTTTGGGGATACGCGTTTGGTACACCGATAAACTCATCTTT.

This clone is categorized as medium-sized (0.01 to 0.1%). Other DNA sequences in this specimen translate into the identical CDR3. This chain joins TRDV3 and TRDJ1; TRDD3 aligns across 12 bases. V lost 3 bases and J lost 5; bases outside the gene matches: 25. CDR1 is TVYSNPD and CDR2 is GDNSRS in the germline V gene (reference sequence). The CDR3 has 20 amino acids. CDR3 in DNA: TGTGCCTTGATAACAGGCCTTCCGCCGTACTGGGGGATACCGACAGATAAACTCATCTTT. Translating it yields CALITGLPPYWGIPTDKLIF.

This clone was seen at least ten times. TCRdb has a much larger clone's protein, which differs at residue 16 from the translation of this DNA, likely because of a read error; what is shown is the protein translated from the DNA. The CDR3 is CACDTLPGGYADAQPELYTDKLIF. DNA for the CDR3: TGTGCCTGTGACACTCTTCCTGGGGGATACGCGGATGCACAACCCGAATTGTACACCGATAAACTCATCTTT. The V and J genes are TRDV2 and TRDJ1; 12 bases agree with TRDD3. The J gene, left out of TCRdb, was set here by checking the DNA against germline. After removal of 1 base from V and 0 bases from J, the junction contained 26 bases not matched to a gene. The CDR3 has 24 amino acids. Germline loops: CDR1 GEAIGNYY, CDR2 EKD.

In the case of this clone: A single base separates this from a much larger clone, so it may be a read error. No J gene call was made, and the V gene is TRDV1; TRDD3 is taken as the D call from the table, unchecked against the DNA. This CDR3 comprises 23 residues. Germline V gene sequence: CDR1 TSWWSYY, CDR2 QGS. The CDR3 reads CALGELMPSYGGYTLPYTDKPIF. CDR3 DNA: TGTGCTCTTGGGGAACTTATGCCTTCCTACGGGGGATACACCCTCCCTTACACCGATAAACCCATCTTT.

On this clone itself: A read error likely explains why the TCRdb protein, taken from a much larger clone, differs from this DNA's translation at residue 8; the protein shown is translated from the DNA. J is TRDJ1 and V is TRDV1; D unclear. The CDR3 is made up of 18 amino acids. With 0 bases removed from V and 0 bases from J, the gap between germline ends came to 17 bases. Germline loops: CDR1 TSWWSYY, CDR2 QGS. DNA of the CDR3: TGTGCTCTTGGGGAACTCGATTGTCCTCCGGGTTACACCGATAAACTCATCTTT. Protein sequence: CALGELDCPPGYTDKLIF.

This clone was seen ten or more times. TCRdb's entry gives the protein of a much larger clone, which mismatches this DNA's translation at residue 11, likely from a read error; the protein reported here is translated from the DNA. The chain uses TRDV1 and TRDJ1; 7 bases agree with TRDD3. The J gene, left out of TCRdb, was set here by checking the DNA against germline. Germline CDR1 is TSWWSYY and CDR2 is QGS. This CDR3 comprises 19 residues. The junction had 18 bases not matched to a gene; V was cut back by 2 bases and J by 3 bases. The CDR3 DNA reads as TGTGCTCTTGGGGAAACTTTCCCTATCTGGGGCTGGGGGTCCGATAAACTCATCTTT. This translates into CALGETFPIWGWGSDKLIF.

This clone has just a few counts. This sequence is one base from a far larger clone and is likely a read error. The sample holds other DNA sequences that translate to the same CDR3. CDR3 region: CALGELNLEITSYWGIFYTDKLIF. The CDR3 region has the DNA TGTGCTCTTGGGGAACTTAATTTGGAGATTACTTCATACTGGGGGATATTCTACACCGATAAACTCATCTTT. The chain has TRDV1 and TRDJ1, with 11 bases fitting TRDD3. The J gene is not listed in TCRdb, so it was assigned here from a DNA match to germline. CDR1 and CDR2 (germline): TSWWSYY, QGS. The V and J ends lost 0 bases and 0 bases, in that order; junction bases with no gene match: 24. The CDR3 runs to 24 residues.

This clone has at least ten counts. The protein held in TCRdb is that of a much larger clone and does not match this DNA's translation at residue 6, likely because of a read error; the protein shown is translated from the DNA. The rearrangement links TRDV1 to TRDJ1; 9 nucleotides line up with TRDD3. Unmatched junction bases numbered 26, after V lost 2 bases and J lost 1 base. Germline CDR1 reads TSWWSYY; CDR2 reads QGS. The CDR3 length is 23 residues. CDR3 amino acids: CALGEKVFLSFPLGDRCTDKLIF. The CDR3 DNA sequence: TGTGCTCTTGGGGAAAAAGTTTTCCTTTCATTTCCACTGGGGGACCGTTGCACCGATAAACTCATCTTT.

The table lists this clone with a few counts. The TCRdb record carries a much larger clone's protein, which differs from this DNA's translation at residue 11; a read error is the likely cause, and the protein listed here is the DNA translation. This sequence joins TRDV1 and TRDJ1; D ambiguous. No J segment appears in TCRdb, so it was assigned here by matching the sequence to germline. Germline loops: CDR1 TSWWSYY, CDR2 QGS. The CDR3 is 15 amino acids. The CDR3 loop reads CALGGRARYTEKLIF. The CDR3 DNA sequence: TGTGCTCTTGGGGGAAGAGCTCGGTACACCGAGAAACTCATCTTT.

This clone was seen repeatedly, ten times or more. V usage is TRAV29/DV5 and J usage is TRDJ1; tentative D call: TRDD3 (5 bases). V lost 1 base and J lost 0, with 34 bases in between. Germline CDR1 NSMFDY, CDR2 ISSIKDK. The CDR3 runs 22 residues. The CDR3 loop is CAASSVVFEKRWRGLYTDKLIF. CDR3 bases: TGTGCAGCAAGCTCAGTAGTATTTGAAAAGCGGTGGCGGGGACTTTACACCGATAAACTCATCTTT.

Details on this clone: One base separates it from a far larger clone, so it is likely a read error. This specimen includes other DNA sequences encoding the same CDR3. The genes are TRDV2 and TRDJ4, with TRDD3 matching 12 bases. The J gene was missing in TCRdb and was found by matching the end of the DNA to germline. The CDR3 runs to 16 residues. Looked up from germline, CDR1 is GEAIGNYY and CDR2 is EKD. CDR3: CACDTVWGIRDRPLIF. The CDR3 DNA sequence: TGTGCTTGTGACACGGTCTGGGGGATACGTGACAGACCCCTGATCTTT.

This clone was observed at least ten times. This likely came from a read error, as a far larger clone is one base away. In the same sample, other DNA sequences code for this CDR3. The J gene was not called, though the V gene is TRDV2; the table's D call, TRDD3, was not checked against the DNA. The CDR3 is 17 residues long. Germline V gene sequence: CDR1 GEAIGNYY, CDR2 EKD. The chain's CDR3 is CACDTPWVGDTSDKLIF. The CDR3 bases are TGTGCCTGTGACACCCCATGGGTGGGGGATACCTCCGATAAACTTATCTTT.

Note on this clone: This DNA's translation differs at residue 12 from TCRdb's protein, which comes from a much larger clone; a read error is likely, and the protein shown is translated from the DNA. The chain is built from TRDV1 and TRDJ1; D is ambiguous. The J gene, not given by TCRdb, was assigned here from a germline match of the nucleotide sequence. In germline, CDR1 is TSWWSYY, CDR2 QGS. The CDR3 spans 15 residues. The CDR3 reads CALGEKIESTDRLIF. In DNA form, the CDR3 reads TGTGCTCTTGGGGAAAAGATTGAGAGCACCGATAGACTCATCTTT.

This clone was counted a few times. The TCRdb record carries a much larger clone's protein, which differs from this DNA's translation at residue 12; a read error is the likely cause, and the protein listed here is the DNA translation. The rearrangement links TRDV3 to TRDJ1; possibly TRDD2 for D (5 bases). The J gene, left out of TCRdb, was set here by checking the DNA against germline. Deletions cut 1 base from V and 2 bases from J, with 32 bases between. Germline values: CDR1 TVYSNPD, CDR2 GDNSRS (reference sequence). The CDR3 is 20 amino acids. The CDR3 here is CAFKGFNQRPISPTTDKLIF. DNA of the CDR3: TGTGCCTTTAAGGGCTTTAACCAACGGCCCATTTCCCCTACTACCGATAAACTCATCTTT.

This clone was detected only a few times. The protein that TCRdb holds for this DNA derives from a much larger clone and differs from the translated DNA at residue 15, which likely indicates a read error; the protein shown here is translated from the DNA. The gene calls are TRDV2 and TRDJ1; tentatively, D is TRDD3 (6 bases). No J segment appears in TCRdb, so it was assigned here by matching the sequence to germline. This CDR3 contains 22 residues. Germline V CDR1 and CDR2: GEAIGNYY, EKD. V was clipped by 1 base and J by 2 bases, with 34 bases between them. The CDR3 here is CACDTQRLMEAPTGKGTDKLIF. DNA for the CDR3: TGTGCCTGTGACACACAACGGCTCATGGAGGCACCGACTGGGAAAGGTACCGATAAACTCATCTTT.

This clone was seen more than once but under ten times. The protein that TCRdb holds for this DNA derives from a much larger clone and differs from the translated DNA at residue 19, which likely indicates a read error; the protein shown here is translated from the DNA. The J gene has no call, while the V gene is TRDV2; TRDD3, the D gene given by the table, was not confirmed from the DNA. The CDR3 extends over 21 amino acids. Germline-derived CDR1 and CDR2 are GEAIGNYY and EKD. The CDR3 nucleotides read TGTGCCTGTGACACCGGTCAGTCCTTCTCTGGGGGATCCGTGTACACCGATAAACCCATCTTT. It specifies CACDTGQSFSGGSVYTDKPIF.

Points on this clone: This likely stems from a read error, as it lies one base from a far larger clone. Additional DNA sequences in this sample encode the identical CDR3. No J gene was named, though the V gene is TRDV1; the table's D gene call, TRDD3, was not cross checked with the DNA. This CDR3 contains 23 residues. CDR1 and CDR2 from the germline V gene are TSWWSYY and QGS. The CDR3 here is CALGEKHHPYLTGDPYHTDKLIF. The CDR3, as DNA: TGTGCTCTTGGGGAAAAACACCACCCCTACTTAACTGGGGATCCATACCACACCGATAAGCTCATCTTT.

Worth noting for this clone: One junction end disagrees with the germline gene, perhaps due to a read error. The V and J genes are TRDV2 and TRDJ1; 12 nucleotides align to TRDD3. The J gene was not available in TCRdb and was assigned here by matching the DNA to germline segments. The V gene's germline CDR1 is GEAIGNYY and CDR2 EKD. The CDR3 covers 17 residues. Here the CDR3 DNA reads TGCGCCAGTGACGCTCTACTGGGGGATACTCTCACCGATAAACTCATCTTT. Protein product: CASDALLGDTLTDKLIF.

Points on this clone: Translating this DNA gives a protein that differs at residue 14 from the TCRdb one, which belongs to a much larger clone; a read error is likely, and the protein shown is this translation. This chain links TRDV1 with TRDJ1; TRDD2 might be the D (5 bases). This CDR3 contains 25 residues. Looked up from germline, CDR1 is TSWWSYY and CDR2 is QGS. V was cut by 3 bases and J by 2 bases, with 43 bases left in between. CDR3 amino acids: CALGDFFPFPFRPPRPTPFTDKLIF. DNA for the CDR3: TGTGCTCTTGGGGATTTCTTTCCTTTCCCTTTCCGCCCACCCCGACCGACTCCATTTACCGATAAACTCATCTTT.

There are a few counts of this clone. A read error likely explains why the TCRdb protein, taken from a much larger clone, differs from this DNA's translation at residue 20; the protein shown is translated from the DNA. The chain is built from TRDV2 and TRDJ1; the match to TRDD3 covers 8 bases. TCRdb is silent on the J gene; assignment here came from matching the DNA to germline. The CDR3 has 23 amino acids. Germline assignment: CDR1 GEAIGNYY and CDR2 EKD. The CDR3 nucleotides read TGTGCCTGTGACACCCTCCCGACTCCTGGGGGACGCGGCCGGCCGACCAACACCGATAGACTCATCTTT. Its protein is CACDTLPTPGGRGRPTNTDRLIF.

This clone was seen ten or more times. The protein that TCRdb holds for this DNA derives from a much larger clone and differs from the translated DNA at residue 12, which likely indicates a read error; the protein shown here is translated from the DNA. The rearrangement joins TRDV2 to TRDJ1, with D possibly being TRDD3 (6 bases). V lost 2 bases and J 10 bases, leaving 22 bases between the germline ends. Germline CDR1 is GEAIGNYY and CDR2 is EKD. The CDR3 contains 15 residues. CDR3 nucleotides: TGTGCCTGTGACAACATGGGGGGGGAGGAGAAGGGACTCATCTTT. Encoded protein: CACDNMGGEEKGLIF.

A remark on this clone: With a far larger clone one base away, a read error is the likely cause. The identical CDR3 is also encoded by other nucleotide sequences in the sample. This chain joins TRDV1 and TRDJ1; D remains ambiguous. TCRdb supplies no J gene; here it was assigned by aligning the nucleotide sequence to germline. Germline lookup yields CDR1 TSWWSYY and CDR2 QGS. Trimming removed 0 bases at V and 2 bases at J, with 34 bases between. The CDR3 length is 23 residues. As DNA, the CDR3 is TGTGCTCTTGGGGAACTAAAATCTTTTGGTTGTAGGCCGACCCAGCGTTCGACCGATAAACTCATCTTT. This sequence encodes CALGELKSFGCRPTQRSTDKLIF.